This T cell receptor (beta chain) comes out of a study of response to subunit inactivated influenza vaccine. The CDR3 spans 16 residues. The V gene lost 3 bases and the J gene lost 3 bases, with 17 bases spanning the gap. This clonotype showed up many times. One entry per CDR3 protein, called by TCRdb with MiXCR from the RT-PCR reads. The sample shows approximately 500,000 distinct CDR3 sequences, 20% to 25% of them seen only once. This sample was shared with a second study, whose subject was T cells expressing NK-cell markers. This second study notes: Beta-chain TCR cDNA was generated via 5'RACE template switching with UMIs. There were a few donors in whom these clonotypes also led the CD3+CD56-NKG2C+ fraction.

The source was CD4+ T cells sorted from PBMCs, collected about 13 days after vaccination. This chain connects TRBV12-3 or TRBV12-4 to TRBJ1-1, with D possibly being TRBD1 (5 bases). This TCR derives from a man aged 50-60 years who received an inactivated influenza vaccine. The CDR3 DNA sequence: TGTGCCAGCAGTTTTCGGGGGTCCGCGTGGTACACTGAAGCTTTCTTT. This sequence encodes CASSFRGSAWYTEAFF.